The text below deals with one T cell receptor (beta chain). The CDR3 sequence is 13 residues long. The V gene lost 0 bases and the J gene lost 7 bases, with 9 bases spanning the gap. Germline V gene lookup returns CDR1 LNHNV and CDR2 YYDKDF (reference sequence). This entry belongs to a study of control samples from healthy donors and cancer patients. Measured with immunoSEQ multiplex PCR; TCRdb has only the in-frame clones, and not every one. The repertoire has around 130,000 clones, just under 90% of them found once; the top ten carry about 12%. The receptor comes from a man younger than 45 in good health. Sequenced: blood. V and J are TRBV15 and TRBJ1-1; D unresolved. The CDR3 loop reads CATSRDRGVEAFF. The CDR3 nucleotides read TGTGCCACCAGCAGAGATCGAGGAGTTGAAGCTTTCTTT.